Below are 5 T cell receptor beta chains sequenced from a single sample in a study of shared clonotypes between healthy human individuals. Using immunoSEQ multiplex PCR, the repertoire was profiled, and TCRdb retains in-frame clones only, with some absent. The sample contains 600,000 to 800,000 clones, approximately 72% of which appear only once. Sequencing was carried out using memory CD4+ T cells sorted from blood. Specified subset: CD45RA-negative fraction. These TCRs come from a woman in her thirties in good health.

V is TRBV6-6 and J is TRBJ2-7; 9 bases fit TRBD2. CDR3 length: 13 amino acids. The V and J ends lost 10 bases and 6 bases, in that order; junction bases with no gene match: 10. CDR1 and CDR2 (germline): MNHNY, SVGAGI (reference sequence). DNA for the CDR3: TGTGCCACCGGAGGCCTAGCGGGATCCGAGCAGTACTTC. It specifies CATGGLAGSEQYF.

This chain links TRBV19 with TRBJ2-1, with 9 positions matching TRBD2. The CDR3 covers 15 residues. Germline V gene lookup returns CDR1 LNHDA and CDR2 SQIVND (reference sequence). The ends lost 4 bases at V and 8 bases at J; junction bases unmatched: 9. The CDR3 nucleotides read TGTGCCAGTAGTACAGTCTCGACTAGCGGCCATGAGCAGTTCTTC. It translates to CASSTVSTSGHEQFF.

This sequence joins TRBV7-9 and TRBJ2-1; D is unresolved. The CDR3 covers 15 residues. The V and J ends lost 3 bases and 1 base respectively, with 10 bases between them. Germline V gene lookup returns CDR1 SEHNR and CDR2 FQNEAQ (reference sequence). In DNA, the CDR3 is TGTGCCAGCAGCTTTTACGGAAGTTCCTACAATGAGCAGTTCTTC. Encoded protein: CASSFYGSSYNEQFF.

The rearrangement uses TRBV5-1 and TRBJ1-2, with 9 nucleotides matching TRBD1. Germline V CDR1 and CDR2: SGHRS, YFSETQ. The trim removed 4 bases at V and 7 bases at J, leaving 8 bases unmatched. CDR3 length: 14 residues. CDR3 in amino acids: CASSPGTGTVGYTF. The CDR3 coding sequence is TGCGCCAGCAGCCCCGGGACAGGGACAGTTGGCTACACCTTC.

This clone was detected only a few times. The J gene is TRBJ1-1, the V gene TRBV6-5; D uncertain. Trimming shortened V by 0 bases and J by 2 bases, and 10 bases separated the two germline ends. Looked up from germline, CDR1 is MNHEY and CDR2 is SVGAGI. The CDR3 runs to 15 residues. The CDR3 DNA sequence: TGTGCCAGCAGTTACTCGATCAGGAGTAACACTGAAGCTTTCTTT. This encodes CASSYSIRSNTEAFF.